These T cell receptor beta chains were read from a single sample in a study of blood T cell repertoires in COVID-19. Method: immunoSEQ multiplex PCR; TCRdb's copy keeps in-frame clones and lacks some. This table holds about 110,000 clones, around four fifths found once. The sample taken for sequencing was peripheral blood. The receptor set was obtained from a woman aged 70 to 79 with acute or convalescent COVID-19. CDR3s include the opening cysteine and the closing phenylalanine or tryptophan. D genes are given only for firm matches. Not every row has a clone size; where given, it reads once, few, many or a size class.

clone_size,d_call,v_call,j_call,cdr3_nt,cdr3_aa
NA,NA,TRBV18,TRBJ1-2,TGTGCCAGCTCACTGGGAGCTAACTATGGCTACACCTTC,CASSLGANYGYTF
NA,NA,TRBV29-1,TRBJ2-7,TGCAGCGTTAGGGGCTCCTACGAGCAGTACTTC,CSVRGSYEQYF
NA,TRBD1,TRBV15,TRBJ2-3,TGTGCCACCAGCCGAAGGCCGGGACAGGGTAAGGATACGCAGTATTTT,CATSRRPGQGKDTQYF
NA,NA,TRBV7-2,TRBJ1-2,TGTGCCAGCAGCTACCTACAGGTGCTAAACTATGGCTACACCTTC,CASSYLQVLNYGYTF
NA,TRBD2,TRBV27,TRBJ2-1,TGTGCCAGCAGTTTATCTGTAGCGGGAATCTACAATGAGCAGTTCTTC,CASSLSVAGIYNEQFF
NA,NA,TRBV18,TRBJ1-5,TGTGCCAGCTCACCATGGACAGTAAATCAGCCCCAGCATTTT,CASSPWTVNQPQHF
NA,NA,TRBV28,TRBJ2-2,TGTGCCAGCAGTTCCCCAGGGGATAGGGACACCGGGGAGCTGTTTTTT,CASSSPGDRDTGELFF
few,TRBD1,TRBV2,TRBJ1-5,TGTGCCAGCAGACCAACAGGGGGAACTAATCAGCCCCAGCATTTT,CASRPTGGTNQPQHF
once,TRBD2,TRBV5-1,TRBJ2-5,TGCGCCAGCAGCCCGGAAGGGACTAGCGGTCCAGAGACCCAGTACTTC,CASSPEGTSGPETQYF
NA,TRBD2,TRBV19,TRBJ2-1,TGTGCCAGTAGTCCCCCCCGGGGACTAGTGAATGAGCAGTTCTTC,CASSPPRGLVNEQFF
NA,NA,TRBV28,TRBJ1-1,TGTGCCAGCAGTGCCTTTCCCGGAGGACTCCGCTTT,CASSAFPGGLRF
once,TRBD1,TRBV6-5,TRBJ1-1,TGTGCCAGCAGCCGACAGGGCACCCAACCGACTGAAGCTTTCTTT,CASSRQGTQPTEAFF
NA,TRBD1,TRBV5-1,TRBJ1-2,TGCGCCAGCAGTCGCGGACAGGGTGATGGCTACACCTTC,CASSRGQGDGYTF
NA,NA,TRBV10-3,TRBJ1-1,TGTGCCATCAGTCCCGGCGGATTCGGCGCTGAAGCTTTCTTT,CAISPGGFGAEAFF
NA,TRBD1,TRBV5-1,TRBJ2-1,TGCGCCAGCAGCTTGAGGGGGCAGGACCTCAATGAGCAGTTCTTC,CASSLRGQDLNEQFF
NA,TRBD2,TRBV27,TRBJ2-1,TGTGCCAGCAGTCCCTATTCTAGGCCGGCCCTAGCGGGAAGGAATGAGCAGTTCTTC,CASSPYSRPALAGRNEQFF
NA,NA,TRBV20-1,TRBJ1-1,TGCAGTGCTAGTTCACAGAACACTGAAGCTTTCTTT,CSASSQNTEAFF
NA,NA,TRBV18,TRBJ2-1,TGTGCCAGCTCACCTAATACTAGGGACAATGAGCAGTTCTTC,CASSPNTRDNEQFF
once,TRBD2,TRBV19,TRBJ2-5,TGTGCCAGTAGGAATCGGAAGCGGGGACAAGAGACCCAGTACTTC,CASRNRKRGQETQYF
NA,TRBD2,TRBV5-1,TRBJ2-2,TGCGCCAGCAGCTCCGGGGGGACCGCGAACACCGGGGAGCTGTTTTTT,CASSSGGTANTGELFF
NA,TRBD1,TRBV5-1,TRBJ2-1,TGCGCCAGCAGCTTCGGACAGGGGAATAATGAGCAGTTCTTC,CASSFGQGNNEQFF
NA,NA,TRBV2,TRBJ2-3,TGTGCCAGTGGAACCCCTCTTCTAGCGGATACGCAGTATTTT,CASGTPLLADTQYF
NA,TRBD2,TRBV4-1,TRBJ2-3,TGCGCCAGCAGCCAGATGCCCGGGACTAGTATCACAGATACGCAGTATTTT,CASSQMPGTSITDTQYF
NA,TRBD1,TRBV3-1/TRBV3-2,TRBJ2-7,TGTGCCAGCAGCCCGACAGGGTACGAGCAGTACTTC,CASSPTGYEQYF
once,NA,TRBV6-6,TRBJ2-2,TGTGCCAGCAGTCCCACACGAGGGGGGGAACAAAACACCGGGGAGCTGTTTTTT,CASSPTRGGEQNTGELFF
NA,NA,TRBV2,TRBJ2-3,TGTGCCAGCAGACAGGCACGGATCACAGATACGCAGTATTTT,CASRQARITDTQYF
few,NA,TRBV27,TRBJ1-1,TGTGCCAGCAGTTTATACGGGGGAGGGATAGCTGAAGCTTTCTTT,CASSLYGGGIAEAFF
NA,TRBD2,TRBV7-9,TRBJ2-1,TGTGCCAGCAGTCCCGACGCCGGGACTAGTTTATTCGGGTACAATGAGCAGTTCTTC,CASSPDAGTSLFGYNEQFF
NA,TRBD1,TRBV5-1,TRBJ2-7,TGCGCCAGCACCGGACAGGGCCTAAACGAGCAGTACTTC,CASTGQGLNEQYF
NA,TRBD2,TRBV7-2,TRBJ2-1,TGTGCCAGCAGCTCCCCCTCAGCGGGACGTTACAATGAGCAGTTCTTC,CASSSPSAGRYNEQFF
NA,NA,TRBV28,TRBJ1-5,TGTGCCAGCAGTTCTAAGAGTCGACCCCAGCATTTT,CASSSKSRPQHF
NA,TRBD2,TRBV4-2,TRBJ2-4,TGTGCCAGCAGCCAAGGGTTTAGCGGGGGAGAAAACATTCAGTACTTC,CASSQGFSGGENIQYF
NA,NA,TRBV3-1/TRBV3-2,TRBJ1-3,TGTGCCAGCAGCTCCACCCCCACGTTAGCCCTCTCTGGAAACACCATATATTTT,CASSSTPTLALSGNTIYF
NA,NA,TRBV11-1,TRBJ2-3,TGTGCCAGCAGCTTAGGTAGCGCCGCAGATACGCAGTATTTT,CASSLGSAADTQYF
NA,NA,TRBV19,TRBJ1-2,TGTGCCAGTAACCCGCCCCACAGCCTCTATGGCTACACCTTC,CASNPPHSLYGYTF
NA,NA,TRBV10-3,TRBJ1-1,TGTGCCACCAAAGGAGATCCGAACACTGAAGCTTTCTTT,CATKGDPNTEAFF
NA,NA,TRBV3-1/TRBV3-2,TRBJ2-2,TGTGCCAGCAGCCAAAGAAGGGGTGATACCGGGGAGCTGTTTTTT,CASSQRRGDTGELFF
NA,NA,TRBV5-4,TRBJ2-3,TGTGCCAGCAGCTTGCGTGTTCGACACAGCACAGATACGCAGTATTTT,CASSLRVRHSTDTQYF
NA,TRBD1,TRBV5-1,TRBJ1-2,TGCGCCAGCAGCGAGGGACAGCCTATAATAGGCTACACCTTC,CASSEGQPIIGYTF
NA,TRBD2,TRBV18,TRBJ2-2,TGTGCCAGCTCGCTTACTAGCGGGAGGAACACCGGGGAGCTGTTTTTT,CASSLTSGRNTGELFF
once,NA,TRBV6-1,TRBJ1-2,TGTGCCAGCAGTGAATTCGGGGGTATTACTAATGGCTACACCTTC,CASSEFGGITNGYTF
NA,NA,TRBV15,TRBJ2-7,TGTGCCACCAGCAGAGTTGGAGGGGCCCTCTACGAGCAGTACTTC,CATSRVGGALYEQYF
few,NA,TRBV9,TRBJ2-1,TGTGCCAGCAGCAAAGAGGCGCGGTCCTACAATGAGCAGTTCTTC,CASSKEARSYNEQFF
NA,TRBD1,TRBV7-9,TRBJ2-7,TGTGCCAGCAGTTCAGGGGGTCTTTGGGGCGAGCAGTACTTC,CASSSGGLWGEQYF
NA,NA,TRBV28,TRBJ2-3,TGTGCCAGCAGTTTTAGGCCCCTAGTGCCCACAGATACGCAGTATTTT,CASSFRPLVPTDTQYF
NA,TRBD1,TRBV11-2,TRBJ1-2,TGTGCCAGCAGCTTAGATACGACAGGGGGCGACAATGGTGGCTACACCTTC,CASSLDTTGGDNGGYTF
NA,NA,TRBV15,TRBJ1-3,TGTGCCACCAGCAAGGGGACAAGGGCCTCCTCTGGAAACACCATATATTTT,CATSKGTRASSGNTIYF
NA,NA,TRBV7-2,TRBJ1-2,TGTGCCAGCAGCTTTTCTTATGGAGCGAACTATGGCTACACCTTC,CASSFSYGANYGYTF
NA,TRBD1,TRBV11-2,TRBJ2-7,TGTGCCAGCAGATCGCCGGGGCTGAAGCCGGGACAGGGGTACGGCGAGCAGTACTTC,CASRSPGLKPGQGYGEQYF
once,TRBD2,TRBV18,TRBJ2-1,TGTGCCAGCTCACCCTCTAGCGGGGCGGCGGAGCAGTTCTTC,CASSPSSGAAEQFF
NA,NA,TRBV21-1,TRBJ2-3,TGTGCCAGCTTTGGCGGGAGTTACACAGATACGCAGTATTTT,CASFGGSYTDTQYF
NA,NA,TRBV6-5,TRBJ1-1,TGTGCCATCCCTCGAGGGACAAACACTGAAGCTTTCTTT,CAIPRGTNTEAFF
NA,NA,TRBV19,TRBJ2-2,TGTGCCAGTAGCGGGGGAGTATACACAGGGGAGCTGTTTTTT,CASSGGVYTGELFF
NA,NA,TRBV9,TRBJ1-1,TGTGCCAGCAGCGTAGGGGCGGGGCAGAAGAACACTGAAGCTTTCTTT,CASSVGAGQKNTEAFF
NA,TRBD1,TRBV4-1,TRBJ1-4,TGCGCCAGCAGCCAAGAATGGGGGGACAGGAATGAAAAACTGTTTTTT,CASSQEWGDRNEKLFF
NA,NA,TRBV7-8,TRBJ1-3,TGTGCCAGCAGCTCCCTCGGGGAGAACTCTGGAAACACCATATATTTT,CASSSLGENSGNTIYF
NA,TRBD1,TRBV7-8,TRBJ1-1,TGTGCCAGCAGCGCCACCCCCGGGACAGGGGGAATGGACACTGAAGCTTTCTTT,CASSATPGTGGMDTEAFF